This entry is about one T cell receptor (beta chain). Profiled with immunoSEQ multiplex PCR; TCRdb holds only in-frame clones, not every one. The data contain about 150,000 clones, around 85% of them singletons. This sample is drawn from a study of blood T cell repertoires in COVID-19. The CDR3 totals 15 residues. Germline V gene data show CDR1 as SGHRS and CDR2 as YFSETQ. J gave up 5 bases and V 0 bases, and 8 bases lay outside the gene matches. This receptor was obtained from a woman in her 70s with acute or convalescent COVID-19. The V and J genes are TRBV5-1 and TRBJ2-7; 7 positions match TRBD1. The sample consisted of peripheral blood. In nucleotides, the CDR3 is TGCGCCAGCAGCTTGGCCCTAGGACAGGTGCACGAGCAGTACTTC. This encodes CASSLALGQVHEQYF.